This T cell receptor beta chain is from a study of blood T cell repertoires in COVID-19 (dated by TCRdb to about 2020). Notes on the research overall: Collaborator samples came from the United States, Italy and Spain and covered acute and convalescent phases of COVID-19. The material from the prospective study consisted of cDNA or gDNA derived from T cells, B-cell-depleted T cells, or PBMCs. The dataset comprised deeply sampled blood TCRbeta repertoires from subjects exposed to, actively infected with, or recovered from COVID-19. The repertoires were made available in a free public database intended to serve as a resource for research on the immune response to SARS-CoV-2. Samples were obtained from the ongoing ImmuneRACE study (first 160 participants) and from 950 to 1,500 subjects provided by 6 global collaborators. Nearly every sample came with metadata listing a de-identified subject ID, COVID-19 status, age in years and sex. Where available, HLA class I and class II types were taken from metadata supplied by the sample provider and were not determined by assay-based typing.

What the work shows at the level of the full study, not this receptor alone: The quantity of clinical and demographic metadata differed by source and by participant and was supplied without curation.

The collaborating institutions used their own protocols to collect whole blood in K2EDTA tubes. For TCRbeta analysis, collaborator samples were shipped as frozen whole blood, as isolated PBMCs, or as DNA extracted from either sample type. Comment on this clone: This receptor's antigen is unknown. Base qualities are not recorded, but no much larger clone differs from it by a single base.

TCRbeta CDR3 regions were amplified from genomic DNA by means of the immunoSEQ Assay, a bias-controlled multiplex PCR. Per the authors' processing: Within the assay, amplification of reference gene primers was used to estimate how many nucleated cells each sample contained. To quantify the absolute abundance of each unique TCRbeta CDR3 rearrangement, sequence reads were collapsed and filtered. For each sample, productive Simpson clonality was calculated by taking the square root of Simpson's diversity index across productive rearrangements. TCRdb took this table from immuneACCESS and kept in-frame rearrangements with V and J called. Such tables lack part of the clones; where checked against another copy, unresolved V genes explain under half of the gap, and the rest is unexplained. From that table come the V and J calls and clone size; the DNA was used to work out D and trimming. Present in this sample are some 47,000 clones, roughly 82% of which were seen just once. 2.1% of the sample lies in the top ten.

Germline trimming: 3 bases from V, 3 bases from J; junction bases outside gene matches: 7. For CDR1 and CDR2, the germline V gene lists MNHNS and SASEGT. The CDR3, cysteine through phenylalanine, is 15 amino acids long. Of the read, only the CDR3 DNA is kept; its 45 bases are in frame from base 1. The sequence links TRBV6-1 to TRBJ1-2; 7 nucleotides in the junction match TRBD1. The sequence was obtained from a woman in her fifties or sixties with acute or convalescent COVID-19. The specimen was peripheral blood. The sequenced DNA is TGTGCCAGCAGTGACATATCCGGGACAGACTATGGCTACACCTTC. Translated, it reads CASSDISGTDYGYTF.